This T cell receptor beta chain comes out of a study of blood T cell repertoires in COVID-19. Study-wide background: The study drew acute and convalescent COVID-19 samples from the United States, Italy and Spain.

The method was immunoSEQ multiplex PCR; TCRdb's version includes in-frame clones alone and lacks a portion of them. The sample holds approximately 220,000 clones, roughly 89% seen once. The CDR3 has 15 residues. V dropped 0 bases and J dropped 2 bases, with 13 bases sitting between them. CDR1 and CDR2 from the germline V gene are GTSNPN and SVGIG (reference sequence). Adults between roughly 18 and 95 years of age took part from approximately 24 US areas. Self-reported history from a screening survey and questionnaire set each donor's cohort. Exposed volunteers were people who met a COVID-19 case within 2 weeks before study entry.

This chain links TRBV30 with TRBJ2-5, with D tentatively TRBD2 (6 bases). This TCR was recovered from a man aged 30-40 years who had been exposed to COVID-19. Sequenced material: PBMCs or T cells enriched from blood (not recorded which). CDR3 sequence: CAWSVSSGIQETQYF. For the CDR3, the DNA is TGTGCCTGGAGTGTGAGTAGCGGTATACAAGAGACCCAGTACTTC. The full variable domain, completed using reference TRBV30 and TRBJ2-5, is SQTIHQWPATLVQPVGSPLSLECTVEGTSNPNLYWYRQAAGRGLQLLFYSVGIGQISSEVPQNLSASRPQDRQFILSSKKLLLSDSGFYLCAWSVSSGIQETQYFGPGTRLLVL.